This T cell receptor beta chain emerged from a study of CXCR3-negative and CXCR3-positive naive CD8 T cells. 5' RACE that incorporated UMI labels was used to prepare the TRB cDNA libraries. One entry per CDR3 protein, without DNA, is what TCRdb gives after re-calling the 5' RACE reads. This sample carries about 58,000 distinct CDR3 sequences, with 0.4% to 0.5% going to the ten biggest clones. Triplicate sorting captured around 300,000 cells each from every CD8+ T cell subset. With regard to this clonotype: What it binds is not known.

Findings of the study overall: TRBV-TRBJ usage was alike in naive CXCR3-negative and CXCR3-positive cells but differed in memory cells. Hydrophobicity of TRB CDR3s was greater in CXCR3-positive naive cells than in CXCR3-negative naive cells. Each naive subset displayed comparably high diversity, whereas memory CD8+ cells displayed much lower diversity.

Sequences were obtained from naive CXCR3- CD8+ T cells from blood. Indicated subset: CD45RO-CCR7+CD27+CD95- naive CD8+ T cells lacking CXCR3 (TNR3-). The TCR comes from a human donor in good health. Some clones in this sample may be carry-over from other donors' samples.

CDR3 sequence: CASCSGADAYEQYF. The genes are TRBV7-9 and TRBJ2-7; TCRdb's D call, TRBD1, is unchecked because there is no DNA. The germline CDR1 and CDR2 sequences are SEHNR and FQNEAQ (reference sequence). The CDR3 sequence is 14 residues long.